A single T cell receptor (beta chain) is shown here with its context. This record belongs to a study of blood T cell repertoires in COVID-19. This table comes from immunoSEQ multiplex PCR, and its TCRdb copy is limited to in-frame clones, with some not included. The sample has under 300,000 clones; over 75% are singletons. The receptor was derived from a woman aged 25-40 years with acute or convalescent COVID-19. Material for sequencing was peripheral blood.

The CDR3: CSARGGSGYTF. CDR3 nucleotide sequence: TGCAGTGCTAGAGGAGGGAGTGGCTACACCTTC. The chain couples TRBV20-1 to TRBJ1-2; no clear D gene. With 1 base removed from V and 7 bases from J, the gap between germline ends came to 7 bases. The CDR3 is 11 residues long. Germline V lookup: CDR1 DFQATT, CDR2 SNEGSKA (reference sequence).